Below, 18 T cell receptor beta chains from the same sample are listed, as sequenced in a study of CD8 T cells in ankylosing spondylitis. TCRdb ran MiXCR on the 5' RACE reads and lists one entry per CDR3 protein. This table has 150,000 to 200,000 distinct CDR3 sequences, roughly 13% appearing once. The sample taken for sequencing was blood, either unsorted or a sorted T cell fraction (not recorded which). The receptors were gathered from a female donor with ankylosing spondylitis or in good health (not recorded which).

CDR3 in amino acids: CASYEDSGSTDTQYF. DNA for the CDR3: TGCGCCAGCTACGAGGATAGCGGGAGCACAGATACGCAGTATTTT. The chain recombines TRBV5-1 with TRBJ2-3, with 7 bases lining up with TRBD2. Germline V lookup: CDR1 SGHRS, CDR2 YFSETQ. The CDR3 totals 15 residues. V lost 7 bases, J lost 0 bases, and 8 bases stayed unmatched.

This clonotype was seen a handful of times. This may be a read error: a much more frequent sequence differs by one nucleotide. The chain uses TRBV29-1 and TRBJ1-1; D is ambiguous. Trimming took 3 bases from V and 6 from J, leaving 8 bases between them. CDR1 is SQVTM, CDR2 ANQGSEA, per germline. The CDR3 totals 11 residues. The CDR3 loop is CSVDQIAEAFF. CDR3 nucleotide sequence: TGCAGCGTTGACCAGATCGCTGAAGCTTTCTTT.

The sample holds many counts of this clonotype. This sequence joins TRBV12-3 or TRBV12-4 and TRBJ1-3; no firm D call. This CDR3 is built from 11 residues. V was cut by 10 bases and J by 4 bases, with 8 bases left in between. CDR3 amino acids: CATGLGNTIYF. The CDR3 DNA is TGTGCCACCGGACTCGGAAACACCATATATTTT.

This clonotype showed up just a few times. V and J are TRBV14 and TRBJ2-3; D uncertain. The CDR3 totals 14 residues. Trimming shortened V by 0 bases and J by 3 bases, and 7 bases separated the two germline ends. Germline CDR1 SGHDN, CDR2 FVKESK. The CDR3 sequence: CASSQDGFTDTQYF. CDR3 in DNA: TGTGCCAGCAGCCAAGATGGGTTTACAGATACGCAGTATTTT.

The rearrangement uses TRBV12-5 and TRBJ2-1; 8 bases match TRBD1. Trimming at V came to 5 bases and at J to 8 bases, leaving 14 bases not matched to a gene. The CDR3 covers 16 residues. Per the germline V gene, CDR1 is LGHNT and CDR2 is FRNRAP. In DNA, the CDR3 is TGTGCTAGTGGTCCCCAGGGCAGGGGGCGATCCGATGAGCAGTTCTTC. Amino acid sequence: CASGPQGRGRSDEQFF.

This clonotype was recorded many times. The rearrangement links TRBV6-2 or TRBV6-3 to TRBJ2-7; D perhaps matches TRBD1 (6 bases). V lost 2 bases to trimming and J lost 2 bases, with 16 bases between them. The CDR3 contains 16 residues. Germline CDR1 MNHEY, CDR2 SVGEGT. CDR3: CASSYPIPGHPYEQYF. The CDR3 nucleotides are TGTGCCAGCAGTTACCCAATACCGGGACATCCCTACGAGCAGTACTTC.

This chain joins TRBV24-1 and TRBJ2-1; 7 positions match TRBD1. Germline-derived CDR1 and CDR2 are KGHDR and SFDVKD. V shed 4 bases, J shed 10 bases, and the junction held 6 bases outside the gene matches. The CDR3 has 13 amino acids. For the CDR3, the DNA is TGTGCCACCAGTGAGGGGGACAGCCTCGAGCAGTTCTTC. The encoded protein is CATSEGDSLEQFF.

This clonotype was detected only a few times. This sequence joins TRBV12-3 or TRBV12-4 and TRBJ1-2; no reliable D call. CDR3 length equals 13 residues. The V end was cut by 6 bases, the J end by 7 bases, with 15 bases between. The CDR3 protein is CASSPAVSRGYTF. The DNA for the CDR3 is TGTGCCAGCAGCCCCGCTGTCTCGCGTGGCTACACCTTC.

This rearrangement joins TRBV5-1 to TRBJ2-7; 8 bases match TRBD2. Germline CDR1 is SGHRS and CDR2 is YFSETQ. The CDR3 runs to 15 residues. V lost 2 bases and J lost 5; bases outside the gene matches: 9. For the CDR3, the DNA is TGCGCCAGCAGCTTTTCCCCGGGAGGGATTGACGAGCAGTACTTC. This sequence encodes CASSFSPGGIDEQYF.

Regarding this clonotype: An end of the junction differs from the germline gene, which may be a read error. The V gene is TRBV7-2, the J gene TRBJ1-1; D is ambiguous. Germline CDR1 is SGHTA and CDR2 is FQGNSA. The length of the CDR3 is 15 residues. The CDR3 loop is CANSLALGGVGDAFF. In DNA form, the CDR3 reads TGTGCCAACAGCTTAGCGCTGGGCGGGGTAGGAGATGCTTTCTTT.

The rearrangement links TRBV4-3 to TRBJ2-7; possibly TRBD1 for D (5 bases). Looked up from germline, CDR1 is LGHNA and CDR2 is YSLEER. The CDR3 spans 13 residues. The V end lost 3 bases, the J end lost 9 bases, and 15 bases lay between the germline ends. CDR3 in amino acids: CASSQLVGVRQYF. The CDR3, as DNA: TGCGCCAGCAGCCAGCTCGTAGGGGTTAGGCAGTACTTC.

V is TRBV24-1 and J is TRBJ2-2, with TRBD1 matching 7 bases. CDR3 length equals 17 residues. Germline CDR1 and CDR2: KGHDR and SFDVKD. J gave up 0 bases and V 6 bases, and 9 bases lay outside the gene matches. CDR3: CATSNPPGTANTGELFF. DNA of the CDR3: TGTGCCACCAGTAATCCCCCCGGGACAGCGAACACCGGGGAGCTGTTTTTT.

This clonotype appeared many times. The chain is built from TRBV20-1 and TRBJ1-3; 8 positions agree with TRBD1. The V gene end was trimmed by 6 bases and the J gene end by 4 bases; junction bases not matched to a gene: 8. This CDR3 spans 14 amino acids. Per germline, CDR1 DFQATT and CDR2 SNEGSKA (reference sequence). CDR3 residues: CSARTGSFGNTIYF. The CDR3 bases are TGCAGTGCAAGGACAGGGTCGTTCGGAAACACCATATATTTT.

The chain recombines TRBV19 with TRBJ2-4; D uncertain. Trimming took off 10 bases at V and 1 base at J, with 20 bases between the two ends. The CDR3 is made up of 16 amino acids. In germline, CDR1 is LNHDA, CDR2 SQIVND (reference sequence). CDR3 protein: CATQTIHAGAKNIQYF. CDR3 coding DNA: TGTGCCACCCAGACCATTCACGCCGGGGCCAAAAACATTCAGTACTTC.

This clonotype was observed a few times. The V and J genes are TRBV29-1 and TRBJ2-5, with D possibly matching TRBD1 (6 bases). There are 14 residues in the CDR3. CDR1 and CDR2 from the germline V gene are SQVTM and ANQGSEA. The V and J ends lost 6 bases and 4 bases respectively, with 18 bases between them. In nucleotides, the CDR3 is TGCAGCGTAGTCGCCCTGGGACAACTAGAGACCCAGTACTTC. This encodes CSVVALGQLETQYF.

This clonotype showed up many times. The chain recombines TRBV29-1 with TRBJ2-3, with 8 bases matching TRBD1. The CDR3 length is 13 residues. Germline V CDR1 and CDR2: SQVTM, ANQGSEA. V dropped 4 bases and J dropped 6; count of bases not matched to a gene: 6. The CDR3 DNA reads as TGCAGCGTTGGTTGGACAGGGCGGGATACGCAGTATTTT. Its protein is CSVGWTGRDTQYF.

This clonotype was seen repeatedly, ten times or more. This sequence joins TRBV5-1 and TRBJ1-4, with no clear D. The CDR3 consists of 14 residues. The germline V gene encodes CDR1 SGHRS and CDR2 YFSETQ. Trimming removed 4 bases from V and 4 bases from J, with 11 bases in between. As DNA, the CDR3 is TGCGCCAGCAGCGCCGGGCGAAATAATGAAAAACTGTTTTTT. This codes for CASSAGRNNEKLFF. Based on the CDR3 plus reference TRBV5-1 and TRBJ1-4, the full variable domain is KAGVTQTPRYLIKTRGQQVTLSCSPISGHRSVSWYQQTPGQGLQFLFEYFSETQRNKGNFPGRFSGRQFSNSRSEMNVSTLELGDSALYLCASSAGRNNEKLFFGSGTQLSVL.

This clonotype was detected many times. The chain carries TRBV7-9 and TRBJ1-4; D may be TRBD1 (5 bases). Germline-derived CDR1 and CDR2 are SEHNR and FQNEAQ (reference sequence). The CDR3 runs to 13 residues. V lost 1 base to trimming and J lost 7 bases, with 7 bases between them. CDR3 nucleotides: TGTGCCAGCAGCTTAGTTGGGGGTGAAAAACTGTTTTTT. Its protein is CASSLVGGEKLFF.